The rows below give T cell receptor beta chains drawn from one sample of a study of T cell changes during pregnancy in multiple sclerosis. Assay used: immunoSEQ multiplex PCR; TCRdb lists only in-frame clones, some missing. The data hold 25,000 to 35,000 clones, with about 90% observed a single time. Sequences were derived from CD8+ T cells from peripheral blood mononuclear cells, sampled in the second trimester of pregnancy. These receptors came from a female donor with multiple sclerosis, enrolled in a pregnancy study. CDR3s include the opening cysteine and the closing phenylalanine or tryptophan. Each record gives: V gene, CDR3 protein.

V gene: TRBV28; CDR3 protein: CASSSWGGSYNSPLHF
V gene: TRBV5-1; CDR3 protein: CASSLVGTGDTEAFF
V gene: TRBV2; CDR3 protein: CASTDGGPSYEQYF
V gene: TRBV30; CDR3 protein: CAWSRDSFSNQPQHF
V gene: TRBV13; CDR3 protein: CASSSWGMTGEGEAFF
V gene: TRBV7-9; CDR3 protein: CALLESHLSQETQYF
V gene: TRBV6-5; CDR3 protein: CASSPQGSQETQYF
V gene: TRBV7-9; CDR3 protein: CASSLAGDSSYNSPLHF
V gene: TRBV5-1; CDR3 protein: CASSLVFSYGYTF
V gene: TRBV19; CDR3 protein: CASSMFLGDTEAFF
V gene: TRBV4-3; CDR3 protein: CASSQFGGDDTQYF
V gene: TRBV4-2; CDR3 protein: CASSQSMGLGYDEQYF
V gene: TRBV10-2; CDR3 protein: CASRTDPGTSGGRGDTQYF
V gene: TRBV27; CDR3 protein: CASSLGTGPNQPQHF
V gene: TRBV27; CDR3 protein: CASSLMQGAGTEAFF
V gene: TRBV11-2; CDR3 protein: CASSGWGGTVYGYTF
V gene: TRBV5-4; CDR3 protein: CASSFGNEQFF
V gene: TRBV21-1; CDR3 protein: CASIRQGTYNEQFF
V gene: TRBV27; CDR3 protein: CASSFGDNEQFF
V gene: TRBV27; CDR3 protein: CASSLGRGTRTEAFF
V gene: TRBV15; CDR3 protein: CATSSVGTGRGGTSTDTQYF
V gene: TRBV10-3; CDR3 protein: CAISESKTGYGYTF
V gene: TRBV6-1; CDR3 protein: CASSEEERQGFARDGYTF
V gene: TRBV5-6; CDR3 protein: CASSLVPGDYGYTF
V gene: TRBV15; CDR3 protein: CATSGGYGYTF
V gene: TRBV2; CDR3 protein: CASSDGVARVDTQYF
V gene: TRBV7-9; CDR3 protein: CASSSPTGDTGEQYF
V gene: TRBV5-1; CDR3 protein: CASSFSSGWGSNEQFF
V gene: TRBV4-2; CDR3 protein: CASSQEKAGGADTQYF
V gene: TRBV11-2; CDR3 protein: CASSSPTGRAGELFF
V gene: TRBV4-1; CDR3 protein: CASSLIGNVQETQYF
V gene: TRBV13; CDR3 protein: CASSLETGPQHF
V gene: TRBV6-4; CDR3 protein: CASSDSRGGSDTQYF
V gene: TRBV9; CDR3 protein: CASSGGSGANVLTF
V gene: TRBV2; CDR3 protein: CASNAPSDEQYF
V gene: TRBV30; CDR3 protein: CAWSVPGGAEAFF
V gene: TRBV7-6; CDR3 protein: CASSSEGDEQYF
V gene: TRBV9; CDR3 protein: CASSVGGGVYGYTF
V gene: TRBV10-2; CDR3 protein: CAPREGASGGAPFYGELFF
V gene: TRBV9; CDR3 protein: CASAEEPLSYEQYF
V gene: TRBV5-6; CDR3 protein: CASSFLVSSGNTIYF
V gene: TRBV4-1; CDR3 protein: CASSQGVGTSYEQYF
V gene: TRBV7-9; CDR3 protein: CASSFGDQPQHF